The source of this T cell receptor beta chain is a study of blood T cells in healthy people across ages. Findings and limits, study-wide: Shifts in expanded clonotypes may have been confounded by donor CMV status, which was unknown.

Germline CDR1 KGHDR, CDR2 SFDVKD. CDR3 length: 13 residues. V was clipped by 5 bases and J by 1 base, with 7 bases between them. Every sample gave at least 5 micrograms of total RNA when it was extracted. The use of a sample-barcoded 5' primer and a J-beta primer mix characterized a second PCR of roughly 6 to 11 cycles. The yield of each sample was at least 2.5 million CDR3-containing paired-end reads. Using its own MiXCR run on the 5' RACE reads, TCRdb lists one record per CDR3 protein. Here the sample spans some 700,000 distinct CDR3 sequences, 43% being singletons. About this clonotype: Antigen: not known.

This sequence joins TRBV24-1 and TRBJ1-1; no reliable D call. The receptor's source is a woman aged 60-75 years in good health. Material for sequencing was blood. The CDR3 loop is CATSVAENTEAFF. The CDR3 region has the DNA TGTGCCACCAGTGTAGCAGAGAACACTGAAGCTTTCTTT.